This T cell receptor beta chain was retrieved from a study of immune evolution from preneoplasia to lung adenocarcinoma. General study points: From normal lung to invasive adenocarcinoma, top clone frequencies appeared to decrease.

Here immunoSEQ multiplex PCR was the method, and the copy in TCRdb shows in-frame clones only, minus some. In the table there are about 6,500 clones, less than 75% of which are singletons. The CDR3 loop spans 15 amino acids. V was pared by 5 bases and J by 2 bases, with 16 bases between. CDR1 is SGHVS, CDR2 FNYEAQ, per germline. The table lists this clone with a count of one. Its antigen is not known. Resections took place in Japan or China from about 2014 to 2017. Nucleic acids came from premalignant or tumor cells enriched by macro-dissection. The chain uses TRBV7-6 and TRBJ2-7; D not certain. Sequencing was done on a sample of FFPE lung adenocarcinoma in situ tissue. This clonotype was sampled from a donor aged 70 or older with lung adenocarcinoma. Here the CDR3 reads CASSGRPQSTYEQYF. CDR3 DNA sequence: TGTGCCAGCAGCGGGCGGCCTCAAAGCACCTACGAGCAGTACTTC.